This entry concerns a single T cell receptor beta chain. Its matching antigen is unknown. With constant-segment primers, 5'RACE yielded cDNA libraries of TCR alpha and TCR beta that carried sample barcodes and UMIs. TCRdb re-called the 5' RACE reads with MiXCR, one entry per CDR3 protein. The table shows roughly 450,000 distinct CDR3 sequences, with approximately 18% occurring only once. There are 14 residues in the CDR3. Trimming shortened V by 3 bases and J by 1 base, and 12 bases separated the two germline ends. The germline gives CDR1 GTSNPN, CDR2 SVGIG (reference sequence). The sample belongs to a study of T-cell memory formation after mild COVID-19. Whole-study context: Across donors, TCR clusters were largely donor specific. The study, taken as a whole, reports: Cross-reactive memory seemingly joined, as some responding clones were found in pre-infection memory. Clones contracting across day 15 to 85 had a balanced CD4/CD8 profile; later expanding clones leaned CD4+.

What was sequenced was PBMCs or a T cell subset sorted from them (not recorded which). The chain joins TRBV30 to TRBJ1-2; no reliable D call. This TCR was recovered from an adult woman who had mild COVID-19 (a few samples of this study predate the infection). Cell type and time point are not known. CDR3: CAWSENNNNYGYTF. CDR3 coding DNA: TGTGCCTGGAGCGAAAATAACAATAACTATGGCTACACCTTC.